This entry lists 13 T cell receptor beta chains sequenced from one sample in a study of blood T cell repertoires in COVID-19 (TCRdb year 2020). Preparation of the library involved the immunoSEQ multiplex PCR assay. The table comes from immuneACCESS by way of TCRdb, which keeps in-frame sequences with V and J called. Part of the clones is missing from these tables; in studies checked, under half for an unresolved V gene and the rest for unknown reasons. The sample table contains a few hundred thousand clones; only one count was recorded for 80% to 90% of them. The ten largest account for roughly 0.99% of the sample. Sequencing was performed on PBMCs or T cells enriched from blood (not recorded which). Receptors were obtained from a young man who had recovered from COVID-19.

The genes are TRBV27 and TRBJ2-7; perhaps TRBD1 as D (5 bases). Germline lookup yields CDR1 MNHEY and CDR2 SMNVEV (reference sequence). CDR3 size: 14 residues. The V end lost 5 bases, the J end lost 2 bases, and 13 bases lay between the germline ends. The CDR3: CASSPQDDPYEQYF. CDR3 in DNA: TGTGCCAGCAGTCCACAGGACGATCCCTACGAGCAGTACTTC.

The chain couples TRBV28 to TRBJ2-6; a weak D match, TRBD2 (5 bases). Germline assignment: CDR1 MDHEN and CDR2 SYDVKM. V was cut by 3 bases and J by 4 bases, with 10 bases left in between. The CDR3 consists of 15 residues. The CDR3 sequence: CASSLRVRGANVLTF. DNA of the CDR3: TGTGCCAGCAGTTTGAGGGTCAGGGGGGCCAACGTCCTGACTTTC.

The V gene is TRBV7-2, the J gene TRBJ2-5; possibly TRBD2 for D (6 bases). This CDR3 region has 15 residues. V dropped 3 bases and J dropped 5 bases, with 16 bases sitting between them. The germline V gene encodes CDR1 SGHTA and CDR2 FQGNSA. The CDR3 is CASSFSQGRGETQYF. The CDR3 DNA is TGTGCCAGCAGCTTCAGCCAGGGTCGGGGGGAGACCCAGTACTTC.

V usage is TRBV25-1 and J usage is TRBJ2-3; 7 bases align to TRBD2. The junction had 5 bases not matched to a gene; V was cut back by 3 bases and J by 2 bases. Per the germline V gene, CDR1 is MGHDK and CDR2 is SYGVNS. The CDR3 length is 15 residues. CDR3 nucleotide sequence: TGTGCCAGCAGTGAGGGGGGGGTGCCCACAGATACGCAGTATTTT. Its translation: CASSEGGVPTDTQYF.

The chain carries TRBV3-1 (or the pseudogene TRBV3-2) and TRBJ1-6, with D perhaps TRBD1 (5 bases). This CDR3 spans 18 amino acids. CDR1 LGHDT and CDR2 YNNKEL come from the germline V gene (reference sequence). With 0 bases removed from V and 7 bases from J, the gap between germline ends came to 19 bases. CDR3 in amino acids: CASSQDALVAGGNSPLHF. CDR3 DNA sequence: TGTGCCAGCAGCCAAGATGCCCTTGTGGCCGGGGGGAATTCACCCCTCCACTTT.

V usage is TRBV6-2 or TRBV6-3 and J usage is TRBJ2-7; 12 bases fit TRBD2. With 5 bases clipped from V and 2 bases from J, the junction kept 7 bases outside the gene matches. Per germline, CDR1 MNHEY and CDR2 SVGEGT. CDR3 length equals 16 residues. CDR3: CASSLTSGRSTYEQYF. In DNA form, the CDR3 reads TGTGCCAGCAGTCTCACTAGCGGGAGGAGTACCTACGAGCAGTACTTC.

The V gene is TRBV7-2, the J gene TRBJ2-5; 13 nucleotides line up with TRBD2. After removal of 4 bases from V and 4 bases from J, the junction contained 3 bases not matched to a gene. Germline V gene sequence: CDR1 SGHTA, CDR2 FQGNSA. CDR3 length equals 15 residues. The CDR3 protein is CASSYRLAGGETQYF. DNA of the CDR3: TGTGCCAGCAGCTACCGACTAGCGGGAGGAGAGACCCAGTACTTC.

The chain combines TRBV18 with TRBJ2-5; 10 positions agree with TRBD2. The ends lost 1 base at V and 2 bases at J; junction bases unmatched: 1. The CDR3 sequence is 15 residues long. The germline V gene has CDR1 KGHSH and CDR2 LQKENI. The CDR3 DNA follows: TGTGCCAGCTCACCACGTAGCGGGGGGCAAGAGACCCAGTACTTC. It translates to CASSPRSGGQETQYF.

Written as DNA, the CDR3 is TGTGCCAGCAGTTACACGCGGGATCCACCCCTCCACTTT. This encodes CASSYTRDPPLHF. The rearrangement links TRBV6-5 to TRBJ1-6, with D uncertain. CDR3 size: 13 residues. Trimming removed 2 bases at V and 11 bases at J, with 10 bases between. Germline V gene lookup returns CDR1 MNHEY and CDR2 SVGAGI.

V and J are TRBV19 and TRBJ1-1; D is unresolved. The V gene's germline CDR1 is LNHDA and CDR2 SQIVND (reference sequence). The CDR3 consists of 12 residues. The germline V and J ends were trimmed by 10 bases and 10 bases, with 19 bases remaining between them. This chain's CDR3 is CATFRRPQVAFF. For the CDR3, the DNA is TGTGCCACCTTTCGGCGGCCCCAAGTAGCTTTCTTT.

The count of this clone is one. The CDR3 spells CASSVGQVNEQFF. Here the CDR3 DNA reads TGTGCCAGCAGTGTGGGACAGGTGAATGAGCAGTTCTTC. The V call is TRBV25-1, the J call TRBJ2-1, with 8 bases aligning to TRBD1. There are 13 residues in the CDR3. Per germline, CDR1 MGHDK and CDR2 SYGVNS. V was clipped by 4 bases and J by 7 bases; unmatched bases: 3.

This chain links TRBV11-2 with TRBJ2-7; D may be TRBD1 (6 bases). Per germline, CDR1 SGHAT and CDR2 FQNNGV. Trimming removed 2 bases from V and 2 bases from J, with 22 bases in between. This CDR3 has 18 amino acids. In nucleotides, the CDR3 is TGTGCCAGCAGCTTATTCCCGAACCTAATGACAGGCCCCTACGAGCAGTACTTC. It specifies CASSLFPNLMTGPYEQYF.

V gene TRBV18 combines with J gene TRBJ2-3; a weak D match, TRBD1 (5 bases). The CDR3 totals 14 residues. Trimming took off 3 bases at V and 4 bases at J, with 11 bases between the two ends. Germline V gene sequence: CDR1 KGHSH, CDR2 LQKENI. The CDR3: CASSPAGLSDTQYF. In DNA form, the CDR3 reads TGTGCCAGCTCACCGGCAGGGTTGTCAGATACGCAGTATTTT.